The 12 T cell receptor beta chains below all came from one sample that was sequenced in a study of memory B cells and T cells in multiple sclerosis. After stimulus-free culture, autoproliferating CFSE-dim and non-proliferating CFSE-high T cells were sequenced separately. Replicate wells were pooled after more than 6 days of stimulus-free culture of around 54 million CFSE-labeled PBMCs. Clones were read by immunoSEQ multiplex PCR, and TCRdb kept only the in-frame ones, dropping some. The profile shows 25,000 to 35,000 clones, about 83% of them singletons. These receptors' antigens are unknown. What was sequenced was PBMCs from blood kept in culture. The origin of the receptors is a human donor with multiple sclerosis.

The chain employs TRBV6-5 and TRBJ2-3; TRBD2 agrees at 8 bases. CDR1 and CDR2 (germline): MNHEY, SVGAGI. The CDR3 length is 16 residues. Trimming removed 0 bases from V and 2 bases from J; junction bases left unmatched: 4. The CDR3 reads CASSYSGRGDTDTQYF. The CDR3 DNA sequence: TGTGCCAGCAGTTACTCTGGGCGGGGGGACACAGATACGCAGTATTTT.

The genes are TRBV2 and TRBJ2-4, with 7 bases matching TRBD1. J was trimmed by 10 bases and V by 7 bases; bases with no gene match: 4. Per the germline V gene, CDR1 is SNHLY and CDR2 is FYNNEI. The CDR3 is 11 residues long. The CDR3 is CASKGQKIQYF. CDR3 sequence (DNA): TGTGCCAGCAAGGGACAGAAAATTCAGTACTTC.

The chain joins TRBV2 to TRBJ1-5; no definite D call. This CDR3 has 15 amino acids. The V and J ends lost 5 bases and 5 bases respectively, with 16 bases between them. Germline V gene sequence: CDR1 SNHLY, CDR2 FYNNEI. The CDR3 region is CASSSDTGEYQPQHF. CDR3 in DNA: TGTGCCAGCAGTTCCGACACTGGTGAATATCAGCCCCAGCATTTT.

The chain links TRBV6-1 to TRBJ2-7; 8 bases are shared with TRBD2. The CDR3 runs 14 residues. Per germline, CDR1 MNHNS and CDR2 SASEGT. Trimming at V came to 8 bases and at J to 7 bases, leaving 13 bases not matched to a gene. CDR3 nucleotides: TGTGCCAGCGGGCACGGCGGGAGGTTAGGGGAGCAGTACTTC. This sequence encodes CASGHGGRLGEQYF.

The chain recombines TRBV5-4 with TRBJ2-1; TRBD2 matches at 8 bases. There are 16 residues in the CDR3. From germline, CDR1 is SGHNT and CDR2 YYREEE (reference sequence). The trim removed 7 bases at V and 7 bases at J, leaving 16 bases unmatched. The CDR3 here is CASAPPGGRAGNEQFF. In DNA form, the CDR3 reads TGTGCCAGCGCTCCCCCGGGAGGGAGGGCGGGGAATGAGCAGTTCTTC.

This clone was seen a single time. The CDR3 reads CASTLWTPGDTEAFF. The CDR3 DNA reads as TGCGCCAGCACCCTCTGGACGCCCGGGGACACTGAAGCTTTCTTT. The chain joins TRBV5-1 to TRBJ1-1, with D unresolved. V lost 6 bases and J lost 3, with 18 bases in between. Germline values: CDR1 SGHRS, CDR2 YFSETQ. The CDR3 is 15 residues long.

This chain links TRBV5-4 with TRBJ1-2; D is perhaps TRBD1 (6 bases). The V and J ends lost 4 bases and 5 bases respectively, with 18 bases between them. This CDR3 has 15 residues. Germline values: CDR1 SGHNT, CDR2 YYREEE (reference sequence). The CDR3 is CASSRPDRVNYGYTF. For the CDR3, the DNA is TGTGCCAGCAGCCGGCCGGACAGAGTGAATTATGGCTACACCTTC.

The rearrangement joins TRBV7-2 to TRBJ2-2; TRBD2 aligns across 13 bases. V lost 5 bases and J lost 7; bases outside the gene matches: 7. The CDR3 totals 16 residues. Germline V gene lookup returns CDR1 SGHTA and CDR2 FQGNSA. CDR3: CASSPTSGRASGELFF. The CDR3 DNA is TGTGCCAGCAGCCCAACTAGCGGGAGGGCGAGCGGGGAGCTGTTTTTT.

This clone was recorded only once. The rearrangement uses TRBV6-1 and TRBJ1-5, with D maybe TRBD1 (5 bases). In germline, CDR1 is MNHNS, CDR2 SASEGT. V was shortened by 7 bases and J by 4 bases, with 17 bases between the two germline ends. The CDR3 covers 15 residues. The CDR3 is CASTLGPNGNQPQHF. Written as DNA, the CDR3 is TGTGCCAGCACCCTGGGACCTAATGGGAATCAGCCCCAGCATTTT.

V is TRBV5-1 and J is TRBJ2-5; either TRBD1 or TRBD2 may supply D (5 bases each). Trimming shortened V by 6 bases and J by 0 bases, and 12 bases separated the two germline ends. The V gene's germline CDR1 is SGHRS and CDR2 YFSETQ. The CDR3 runs 14 residues. CDR3 coding DNA: TGCGCCAGCAAGCTGGGACGTTACCAAGAGACCCAGTACTTC. It translates to CASKLGRYQETQYF.

The count of this clone is one. This rearrangement joins TRBV6-5 to TRBJ1-1; D might be TRBD1 (5 bases). CDR1 is MNHEY, CDR2 SVGAGI, per germline. Trimming took off 6 bases at V and 2 bases at J, with 13 bases between the two ends. This CDR3 spans 14 amino acids. In DNA form, the CDR3 reads TGTGCCAGCAGCAATCCTGACAGAAACACTGAAGCTTTCTTT. Translation: CASSNPDRNTEAFF.

This sequence joins TRBV27 and TRBJ2-5, with TRBD2 matching 7 bases. Trimming cost V 5 bases and J 5 bases; bases outside gene matches: 8. This CDR3 is 14 amino acids long. Germline loops: CDR1 MNHEY, CDR2 SMNVEV (reference sequence). CDR3 sequence: CASSTGGGDETQYF. The DNA of the CDR3 is TGTGCCAGCAGTACGGGGGGAGGGGATGAGACCCAGTACTTC.